This T cell receptor (beta chain) is drawn from a study of blood T cell repertoires in COVID-19. Study-level background: Sites in the United States, Italy and Spain provided acute and convalescent COVID-19 samples. The analysed material was cDNA or gDNA that came from T cells, B-cell-depleted T cells, or PBMCs.

V lost 0 bases, J lost 0 bases, and 6 bases lay in between. CDR1 and CDR2 from the germline V gene are LNHDA and SQIVND (reference sequence). The CDR3 has 15 amino acids. Clones were sequenced by immunoSEQ multiplex PCR, and TCRdb holds only the in-frame ones, with some missing. The sample contains 150,000 to 200,000 clones, over 65% of which appear only once. Sequenced sample: peripheral blood. The sequence derives from a woman older than 75 with acute or convalescent COVID-19. The V call is TRBV19, the J call TRBJ2-4; possible D gene TRBD2, 5 bases. The CDR3: CASSIDAGAKNIQYF. The CDR3, as DNA: TGTGCCAGTAGTATAGATGCGGGAGCCAAAAACATTCAGTACTTC.